A single sample gave rise to the 11 T cell receptor beta chains below, sequenced in a study of shared clonotypes between healthy human individuals. Naive CD8 isolation took CD45RO-negative cells positively selected for CCR7 and excluded terminally differentiated effector memory CD45RA+ cells. The protocol was immunoSEQ multiplex PCR, while the TCRdb copy is restricted to in-frame clones and leaves out a portion. The sample lists over 800,000 clones; 80% to 95% were seen once. The sequenced sample consisted of naive CD8+ T cells sorted from blood. The receptor set was obtained from a man aged 25 to 45 in good health.

J is TRBJ2-7 and V is TRBV28, with 9 positions matching TRBD1. The CDR3 runs to 13 residues. The ends lost 8 bases at V and 5 bases at J; junction bases unmatched: 7. Germline V gives CDR1 MDHEN, CDR2 SYDVKM. CDR3 coding DNA: TGTGCCAGCGAAGACAGGGGGGCCGACGAGCAGTACTTC. It translates to CASEDRGADEQYF.

J is TRBJ2-5 and V is TRBV25-1; D is perhaps TRBD1 or TRBD2 (6 bases each). CDR3 length equals 16 residues. Trimming stripped 2 bases from V and 4 bases from J, with 17 bases between. CDR1 and CDR2 from the germline V gene are MGHDK and SYGVNS. Here the CDR3 reads CASSEDGGRRGETQYF. CDR3 nucleotides: TGTGCCAGCAGTGAAGATGGGGGCAGGAGGGGAGAGACCCAGTACTTC.

The gene calls are TRBV15 and TRBJ1-1, with D uncertain. The germline V gene has CDR1 LNHNV and CDR2 YYDKDF (reference sequence). V lost 1 base and J lost 3, with 9 bases in between. The CDR3 contains 14 residues. The CDR3 coding sequence is TGTGCCACCAGCAGAGCATTGGGGTACACTGAAGCTTTCTTT. Translating gives CATSRALGYTEAFF.

This chain's CDR3 is CASSGTSGRRGRSETQYF. The CDR3 coding sequence is TGTGCCAGCAGCGGAACTAGCGGGAGGAGGGGAAGATCGGAGACCCAGTACTTC. The chain uses TRBV9 and TRBJ2-5; 12 bases map to TRBD2. The CDR3 totals 18 residues. The junction had 14 bases not matched to a gene; V was cut back by 3 bases and J by 5 bases. Germline CDR1 SGDLS, CDR2 YYNGEE.

V is TRBV6-1 and J is TRBJ2-7; 8 bases line up with TRBD1. Trimming at V came to 8 bases and at J to 3 bases, leaving 9 bases not matched to a gene. This CDR3 spans 14 amino acids. From germline, CDR1 is MNHNS and CDR2 SASEGT. The CDR3 region has the DNA TGTGCCAGCGGACAGGGTCTGGGTGGCTACGAGCAGTACTTC. Amino acid sequence: CASGQGLGGYEQYF.

The chain employs TRBV7-9 and TRBJ2-5; perhaps TRBD2 as D (6 bases). V dropped 2 bases and J dropped 9 bases, with 16 bases sitting between them. Germline CDR1 SEHNR, CDR2 FQNEAQ (reference sequence). The CDR3 totals 14 residues. The CDR3 spells CASSLQRTPGAQYF. CDR3 nucleotides: TGTGCCAGCAGCTTACAGCGGACTCCGGGGGCCCAGTACTTC.

This clone was seen a single time. The chain recombines TRBV5-1 with TRBJ2-7; 10 bases line up with TRBD1. Germline loops: CDR1 SGHRS, CDR2 YFSETQ. Trimming cost V 5 bases and J 6 bases; bases outside gene matches: 5. The CDR3 is made up of 13 amino acids. DNA for the CDR3: TGCGCCAGCAGGTCCGGGACAGGGGTCGAGCAGTACTTC. Residues: CASRSGTGVEQYF.

The chain joins TRBV28 to TRBJ2-3, with 8 bases identical to TRBD2. There are 18 residues in the CDR3. Germline CDR1 and CDR2: MDHEN and SYDVKM. V dropped 1 base and J dropped 2; count of bases not matched to a gene: 11. This chain's CDR3 is CASSLFLTERENTDTQYF. The CDR3 nucleotides are TGTGCCAGCAGTTTATTCTTGACGGAGCGGGAGAACACAGATACGCAGTATTTT.

CDR3 protein: CAISPDRVAGNTIYF. The CDR3 coding sequence is TGTGCCATCAGCCCAGACAGGGTGGCAGGAAACACCATATATTTT. V is TRBV10-3 and J is TRBJ1-3, with TRBD1 matching 7 bases. The germline V gene encodes CDR1 ENHRY and CDR2 SYGVKD. The CDR3 spans 15 residues. The trim removed 6 bases at V and 4 bases at J, leaving 9 bases unmatched.

The V gene is TRBV27, the J gene TRBJ1-5; tentative D call: TRBD1 (6 bases). Germline V gene sequence: CDR1 MNHEY, CDR2 SMNVEV (reference sequence). V was pared by 7 bases and J by 3 bases, with 13 bases between. The CDR3 extends over 14 amino acids. The chain's CDR3 is CASKRQATNQPQHF. The CDR3 DNA reads as TGTGCCAGCAAAAGACAGGCTACCAATCAGCCCCAGCATTTT.

V and J are TRBV11-2 and TRBJ2-1; TRBD2 aligns across 13 bases. V shed 4 bases, J shed 5 bases, and the junction held 2 bases outside the gene matches. Germline V gene lookup returns CDR1 SGHAT and CDR2 FQNNGV. The CDR3 has 15 residues. DNA of the CDR3: TGTGCCAGCAGCTCTGGACTAGCGGGGGACAATGAGCAGTTCTTC. Protein product: CASSSGLAGDNEQFF.